The 23 T cell receptor beta chains below were found in one sample sequenced in a study of CD8 T cells in ankylosing spondylitis. TCRdb ran MiXCR on the 5' RACE reads and lists one entry per CDR3 protein. The table lists around 230,000 distinct CDR3 sequences, approximately 8.4% of them singletons. The sample consisted of blood, either unsorted or a sorted T cell fraction (not recorded which). These receptors originate from a female donor with ankylosing spondylitis or in good health (not recorded which).

Many counts were recorded for this clonotype. The chain employs TRBV11-2 and TRBJ2-2; no firm D call. Germline V gene sequence: CDR1 SGHAT, CDR2 FQNNGV. This CDR3 has 14 residues. V was pared by 8 bases and J by 1 base, with 11 bases between. DNA of the CDR3: TGTGCCAGCGGCCTGACAAGGAACACCGGGGAGCTGTTTTTT. Its protein product is CASGLTRNTGELFF. The entire variable domain, with the rest obtained from reference TRBV11-2 and TRBJ2-2, is as follows: EAGVAQSPRYKIIEKRQSVAFWCNPISGHATLYWYQQILGQGPKLLIQFQNNGVVDDSQLPKDRFSAERLKGVDSTLKIQPAKLEDSAVYLCASGLTRNTGELFFGEGSRLTVL.

This clonotype was seen at least ten times. The V and J genes are TRBV5-1 and TRBJ1-3, with 8 bases fitting TRBD1. The CDR3 is 15 amino acids. CDR1 SGHRS and CDR2 YFSETQ come from the germline V gene. The junction had 4 bases not matched to a gene; V was cut back by 1 base and J by 4 bases. CDR3 in DNA: TGCGCCAGCAGCTTGACCCAGGGGGCGGGAAACACCATATATTTT. The encoded protein is CASSLTQGAGNTIYF.

This chain connects TRBV25-1 to TRBJ2-5; tentative D call: TRBD1 (5 bases). CDR1 and CDR2 from the germline V gene are MGHDK and SYGVNS. The CDR3 has 16 amino acids. Trimming removed 2 bases from V and 5 bases from J, with 18 bases in between. The CDR3 here is CASSEMTDPHRETQYF. CDR3 DNA sequence: TGTGCCAGCAGTGAAATGACAGATCCCCATAGGGAGACCCAGTACTTC.

Many counts were recorded for this clonotype. The chain employs TRBV4-3 and TRBJ2-4; 9 bases match TRBD2. Germline V lookup: CDR1 LGHNA, CDR2 YSLEER. The J segment lost 7 bases and the V segment lost 1 base, leaving 5 bases of the junction unmatched. The CDR3 sequence is 15 residues long. The CDR3 is CASSQVAGAWNIQYF. CDR3 coding DNA: TGCGCCAGCAGCCAAGTAGCGGGAGCTTGGAACATTCAGTACTTC.

At least ten counts were recorded for this clonotype. V usage is TRBV7-8 and J usage is TRBJ2-7, with 7 bases lining up with TRBD2. V lost 2 bases to trimming and J lost 3 bases; unmatched junction nucleotides: 7. Germline V gene sequence: CDR1 SGHVS, CDR2 FQNEAQ. This CDR3 has 15 residues. CDR3 DNA: TGTGCCAGCAGCTTACAACCGGGACTACACTACGAGCAGTACTTC. Its protein is CASSLQPGLHYEQYF.

V is TRBV20-1 and J is TRBJ2-7, with a tentative D call TRBD2 (5 bases). CDR3 length: 14 amino acids. Germline V gene lookup returns CDR1 DFQATT and CDR2 SNEGSKA (reference sequence). The V and J ends lost 3 bases and 2 bases respectively, with 14 bases between them. The DNA for the CDR3 is TGCAGTGCTAGGACTAACTACAACCCCTACGAGCAGTACTTC. Translation: CSARTNYNPYEQYF.

This clonotype was found many times. This chain connects TRBV12-3 or TRBV12-4 to TRBJ1-5; D perhaps matches TRBD1 (5 bases). This CDR3 comprises 17 residues. Trimming took 1 base from V and 4 from J, leaving 17 bases between them. The CDR3 DNA sequence: TGTGCCAGCAGTTTAGGCGGGGGAGCAGAAATTAATCAGCCCCAGCATTTT. The encoded protein is CASSLGGGAEINQPQHF.

In DNA, the CDR3 is TGTACCAGCAGTCCTGGACTAGCGGGAGGGTTTAGCTCCTACAATGAGCAGTTCTTC. It translates to CTSSPGLAGGFSSYNEQFF. This chain links TRBV7-2 with TRBJ2-1, with TRBD2 identical over 15 bases. Germline V CDR1 and CDR2: SGHTA, FQGNSA. This CDR3 comprises 19 residues. After removal of 6 bases from V and 0 bases from J, the junction contained 9 bases not matched to a gene.

This clonotype was found many times. The chain uses TRBV20-1 and TRBJ2-1; weak D call: TRBD2 (6 bases). This CDR3 is 13 amino acids long. Germline assignment: CDR1 DFQATT and CDR2 SNEGSKA (reference sequence). The V end lost 3 bases, the J end lost 10 bases, and 16 bases lay between the germline ends. The CDR3: CSASLAGRGEQFF. CDR3 nucleotide sequence: TGCAGTGCTAGTCTGGCGGGAAGGGGAGAGCAGTTCTTC.

This clonotype was detected many times. The chain employs TRBV27 and TRBJ2-7; D gene ambiguous. The CDR3 consists of 14 residues. The germline V gene has CDR1 MNHEY and CDR2 SMNVEV (reference sequence). The V and J ends lost 4 bases and 6 bases respectively, with 16 bases between them. CDR3 coding DNA: TGTGCCAGCAGTTCTACACGGGCCCCCCTCGAGCAGTACTTC. It is translated as CASSSTRAPLEQYF.

There are many counts of this clonotype. V is TRBV9 and J is TRBJ2-2; D is uncertain. CDR3 length: 12 amino acids. CDR1 and CDR2 from the germline V gene are SGDLS and YYNGEE. Trimming removed 2 bases from V and 5 bases from J, with 4 bases in between. CDR3 amino acids: CASSVGTGELFF. Written as DNA, the CDR3 is TGTGCCAGCAGCGTCGGGACCGGGGAGCTGTTTTTT.

At least ten counts were recorded for this clonotype. The chain employs TRBV7-9 and TRBJ2-7, with D possibly matching TRBD1 (5 bases). Germline values: CDR1 SEHNR, CDR2 FQNEAQ (reference sequence). The CDR3 consists of 13 residues. V gave up 5 bases and J gave up 1 base, with 9 bases separating them. CDR3 bases: TGTGCCAGCAGCGGGGCCGCATCCTACGAGCAGTACTTC. The encoded protein is CASSGAASYEQYF.

This chain connects TRBV6-1 to TRBJ1-1, with TRBD1 matching over 12 bases. V was clipped by 7 bases and J by 9 bases; unmatched bases: 9. This CDR3 is 14 amino acids long. CDR1 and CDR2 from the germline V gene are MNHNS and SASEGT. The CDR3 region is CASKFGTGGGQAFF. CDR3 nucleotide sequence: TGTGCCAGCAAATTCGGGACAGGGGGCGGACAAGCTTTCTTT.

This clonotype has only a few counts. V is TRBV4-3 and J is TRBJ2-1; 11 bases map to TRBD2. The CDR3 consists of 15 residues. Losses at the gene ends were 6 bases for V and 5 bases for J; bases not matched to a gene: 6. The germline gives CDR1 LGHNA, CDR2 YSLEER. CDR3 sequence (DNA): TGCGCCAGCAGTCCCATGACTAGCGGGAACAATGAGCAGTTCTTC. This encodes CASSPMTSGNNEQFF.

This clonotype has a handful of counts. The chain is built from TRBV7-2 and TRBJ2-1; D not resolved. V lost 3 bases and J lost 8, with 17 bases in between. The CDR3 length is 15 residues. Germline V gives CDR1 SGHTA, CDR2 FQGNSA. The CDR3 loop reads CASSLGKFPSDEQFF. The CDR3 coding sequence is TGTGCCAGCAGCTTGGGGAAGTTCCCTTCGGATGAGCAGTTCTTC.

This clonotype was found many times. CDR3 sequence reads: CSVQFTSVNEQFF. In nucleotides, the CDR3 is TGCAGCGTTCAGTTTACTAGCGTCAATGAGCAGTTCTTC. The chain has TRBV29-1 and TRBJ2-1; TRBD2 matches 7 bases. Germline assignment: CDR1 SQVTM and CDR2 ANQGSEA. J gave up 6 bases and V 5 bases, and 7 bases lay outside the gene matches. The CDR3 spans 13 residues.

This clonotype was detected many times. The chain combines TRBV20-1 with TRBJ2-6; D gene unclear. This CDR3 comprises 14 residues. In germline, CDR1 is DFQATT, CDR2 SNEGSKA (reference sequence). Deletions cut 2 bases from V and 0 bases from J, with 5 bases between. This CDR3 reads CSARTISGANVLTF. The DNA of the CDR3 is TGCAGTGCTAGAACTATCTCTGGGGCCAACGTCCTGACTTTC.

Ten or more counts support this clonotype. This sequence joins TRBV5-5 and TRBJ1-5; D perhaps matches TRBD1 (6 bases). The CDR3 contains 16 residues. V was cut by 2 bases and J by 0 bases, with 12 bases left in between. Germline loops: CDR1 SGHKS, CDR2 YYEKEE (reference sequence). The CDR3 DNA follows: TGTGCCAGCAGCTTCCGTCCAGGGGATAGCAATCAGCCCCAGCATTTT. This gives the protein CASSFRPGDSNQPQHF. Together with reference TRBV5-5 and TRBJ1-5, the CDR3 gives the full variable domain: DAGVTQSPTHLIKTRGQQVTLRCSPISGHKSVSWYQQVLGQGPQFIFQYYEKEERGRGNFPDRFSARQFPNYSSELNVNALLLGDSALYLCASSFRPGDSNQPQHFGDGTRLSIL.

This clonotype was counted at least ten times. The rearrangement uses TRBV28 and TRBJ2-3, with D possibly matching TRBD2 (5 bases). CDR1 and CDR2 from the germline V gene are MDHEN and SYDVKM. Trimming left V 6 bases short and J 5 bases short, with 15 bases between. This CDR3 is 14 amino acids long. The CDR3 spells CASSPWGERDTQYF. The CDR3 DNA reads TGTGCCAGCAGCCCCTGGGGAGAACGAGATACGCAGTATTTT.

This clonotype occurred many times. The chain combines TRBV30 with TRBJ2-1, with TRBD2 identical over 8 bases. V was pared by 2 bases and J by 9 bases, with 6 bases of the junction left unmatched. This CDR3 is built from 13 residues. CDR1 and CDR2 from the germline V gene are GTSNPN and SVGIG (reference sequence). CDR3 region: CAWSSGLDGEQFF. DNA for the CDR3: TGTGCCTGGAGTTCGGGACTAGATGGTGAGCAGTTCTTC.

This clonotype was recorded at least ten times. The chain links TRBV5-1 to TRBJ1-1, with D perhaps TRBD1 (5 bases). CDR3 length equals 19 residues. Trimming cost V 4 bases and J 1 base, with 26 bases left between them. The germline V gene has CDR1 SGHRS and CDR2 YFSETQ. The CDR3 coding sequence is TGCGCCAGCAGCCTGGGGCCGCTTGGCGGCGGGCCCCCGAACACTGAAGCTTTCTTT. Encoded protein: CASSLGPLGGGPPNTEAFF.

This clonotype was seen many times. The chain employs TRBV5-1 and TRBJ1-6; 8 bases agree with TRBD1. CDR3 length: 15 residues. In germline, CDR1 is SGHRS, CDR2 YFSETQ. Germline trimming cut 0 bases from V and 8 bases from J; bases unmatched to any gene: 4. CDR3 coding DNA: TGCGCCAGCAGCTTGGCCGGACAGGGATATTCACCCCTCCACTTT. This sequence encodes CASSLAGQGYSPLHF.

This clonotype was picked up many times. The chain combines TRBV5-1 with TRBJ2-2; perhaps TRBD1 as D (5 bases). V dropped 0 bases and J dropped 3 bases, with 9 bases sitting between them. CDR1 SGHRS and CDR2 YFSETQ come from the germline V gene. This CDR3 has 15 amino acids. CDR3 sequence: CASSLAGLDTGELFF. The CDR3 DNA is TGCGCCAGCAGCTTGGCAGGGCTGGACACCGGGGAGCTGTTTTTT. The full variable domain, rest sourced from reference TRBV5-1 and TRBJ2-2, is KAGVTQTPRYLIKTRGQQVTLSCSPISGHRSVSWYQQTPGQGLQFLFEYFSETQRNKGNFPGRFSGRQFSNSRSEMNVSTLELGDSALYLCASSLAGLDTGELFFGEGSRLTVL.